This T cell receptor beta chain stems from a study of T-cell memory formation after mild COVID-19. In the study overall: TCR clusters were mostly donor specific.

In this sample, this clonotype turned up once. Its cognate antigen is unknown. Germline V gene data show CDR1 as SGDLS and CDR2 as YYNGEE. The V end lost 0 bases, the J end lost 1 base, and 8 bases lay between the germline ends. The CDR3 length is 15 residues. TCRdb re-called the 5' RACE reads with MiXCR, one entry per CDR3 protein. This sample carries hundreds of thousands of distinct CDR3 sequences, about 20% of them seen once, and the ten largest clones take around 8.4%. Study-level results: Largely, contracting CD4+ clones fell within CM and EM, and contracting CD8+ clones within EMRA. Confirmation was lacking for SARS-CoV-2 specificity of second-wave clones that peaked on day 37. Whereas later expanders leaned CD4+, clones contracting day 15 to 85 showed a balanced CD4/CD8 makeup.

Sequenced: PBMCs or a T cell subset sorted from them (not recorded which). This chain links TRBV9 with TRBJ1-5; no definite D call. The source is an adult woman who had mild COVID-19 (a few samples of this study predate the infection). Cell type and time point are not known. In DNA form, the CDR3 reads TGTGCCAGCAGCGTAGATTCTGGGAGCAATCAGCCCCAGCATTTT. Translation gives CASSVDSGSNQPQHF.